The sequence of this TCR beta chain was determined in a study of blood T cell repertoires in COVID-19. The overall study: There were acute and convalescent COVID-19 samples, and they came from the United States, Italy and Spain.

Germline V gene sequence: CDR1 MNHEY, CDR2 SVGEGT. V lost 5 bases to trimming and J lost 2 bases; unmatched junction nucleotides: 3. This CDR3 region has 13 residues. Profiled with immunoSEQ multiplex PCR; TCRdb holds only in-frame clones, not every one. The profile shows some 27,000 clones, approximately 67% of them singletons. The sequence was collected from a human donor in a cohort sampled during active COVID-19. Sequenced material: peripheral blood. The chain recombines TRBV6-2 or TRBV6-3 with TRBJ2-7, with TRBD1 matching 7 bases. CDR3: CASSRQGPYEQYF. The CDR3 nucleotides read TGTGCCAGCAGTAGACAGGGTCCCTACGAGCAGTACTTC.